This passage covers 8 T cell receptor beta chains from one sample sequenced in a study of shared clonotypes between healthy human individuals. The repertoire was sequenced with immunoSEQ multiplex PCR; TCRdb's copy has only in-frame clones and lacks some. The sample has some 2,500,000 clones, 85% to 95% seen once. Sequencing input: naive CD4+ T cells from PBMCs. The subset is: CD45RA+ positively selected. The receptor set was obtained from a man aged 18 to 29 in good health. Some clones in this sample may be carry-over from other donors' samples.

The chain has TRBV5-1 and TRBJ2-1; tentatively, D is TRBD1 or TRBD2 (5 bases each). Trimming took off 3 bases at V and 4 bases at J, with 14 bases between the two ends. Germline assignment: CDR1 SGHRS and CDR2 YFSETQ. This CDR3 has 15 residues. The CDR3 here is CASSSDTGTYNEQFF. The CDR3 coding sequence is TGCGCCAGCAGCTCGGACACCGGGACGTACAATGAGCAGTTCTTC.

The chain is built from TRBV5-1 and TRBJ1-2, with D possibly matching TRBD1 (6 bases). The ends were cut back, 5 bases at V and 2 bases at J, with 16 bases in the middle. This CDR3 spans 15 amino acids. Germline V gene lookup returns CDR1 SGHRS and CDR2 YFSETQ. CDR3: CASRPGGRSNYGYTF. CDR3 sequence (DNA): TGCGCCAGCAGACCCGGGGGGCGATCCAACTATGGCTACACCTTC.

The chain carries TRBV6-5 and TRBJ2-7; the D gene is possibly TRBD1 (6 bases). Germline V CDR1 and CDR2: MNHEY, SVGAGI. V lost 7 bases, J lost 3 bases, and 13 bases lay in between. This CDR3 is built from 13 residues. The CDR3 loop reads CASNKLDSYEQYF. The CDR3 DNA reads TGTGCCAGCAATAAGTTGGACAGCTACGAGCAGTACTTC.

About this clone itself: Other DNA sequences in the same sample also yield this CDR3. The chain combines TRBV5-1 with TRBJ2-7; D is unresolved. The CDR3 length is 14 residues. Trimming left V 0 bases short and J 4 bases short, with 11 bases between. CDR1 SGHRS and CDR2 YFSETQ come from the germline V gene. CDR3 coding DNA: TGCGCCAGCAGCTTGGTGCCAGCAGGTTACGAGCAGTACTTC. Protein: CASSLVPAGYEQYF.

The genes are TRBV19 and TRBJ2-7, with 7 nucleotides matching TRBD2. V shed 5 bases, J shed 4 bases, and the junction held 14 bases outside the gene matches. The CDR3 covers 16 residues. Germline CDR1 LNHDA, CDR2 SQIVND (reference sequence). DNA of the CDR3: TGTGCCAGTAGTTCCCTCGGGAGGACGGATAATTACGAGCAGTACTTC. Its protein product is CASSSLGRTDNYEQYF.

This sequence joins TRBV21-1 and TRBJ1-1; the table calls TRBD1, which could not be checked here. TRBV21-1 is a listed pseudogene. There are 17 residues in the CDR3. The CDR3 is CASSKAWGADMNTEAFF. DNA for the CDR3: TGTGCCAGCAGCAAAGCGTGGGGCGCAGATATGAACACTGAAGCTTTCTTT.

On this clone: The sample carries other DNA sequences with the same CDR3. This rearrangement joins TRBV27 to TRBJ2-5; 11 bases map to TRBD2. The trim removed 2 bases at V and 4 bases at J, leaving 0 bases unmatched. Germline CDR1 reads MNHEY; CDR2 reads SMNVEV (reference sequence). The CDR3 consists of 14 residues. In DNA, the CDR3 is TGTGCCAGCAGTTTAGGGACTAGCGGAGAGACCCAGTACTTC. Translated: CASSLGTSGETQYF.

This chain connects TRBV7-3 to TRBJ1-5, with TRBD1 matching over 9 bases. This CDR3 contains 16 residues. Germline CDR1 SGHTA, CDR2 FQGTGA. V lost 5 bases and J lost 5; bases outside the gene matches: 10. The CDR3 region has the DNA TGTGCCAGCAGCCAATTACAGGGGGCAGGAGATCAGCCCCAGCATTTT. Amino acids: CASSQLQGAGDQPQHF.